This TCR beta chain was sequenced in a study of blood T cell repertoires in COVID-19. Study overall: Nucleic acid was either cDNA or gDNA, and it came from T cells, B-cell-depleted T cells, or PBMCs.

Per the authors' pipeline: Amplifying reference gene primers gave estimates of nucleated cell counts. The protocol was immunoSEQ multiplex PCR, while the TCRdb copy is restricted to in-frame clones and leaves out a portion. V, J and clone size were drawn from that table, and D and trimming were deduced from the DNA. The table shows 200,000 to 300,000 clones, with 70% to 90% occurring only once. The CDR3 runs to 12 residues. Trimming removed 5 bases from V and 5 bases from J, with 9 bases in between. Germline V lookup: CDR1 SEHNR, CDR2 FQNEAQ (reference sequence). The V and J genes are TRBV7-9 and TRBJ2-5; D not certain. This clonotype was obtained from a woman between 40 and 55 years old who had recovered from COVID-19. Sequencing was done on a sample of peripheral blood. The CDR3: CASSPNFETQYF. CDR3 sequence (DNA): TGTGCCAGCAGCCCAAATTTCGAGACCCAGTACTTC.